These T cell receptor beta chains were read from a single sample in a study of T-cell reconstitution after alpha-beta-depleted transplantation in children. TCRdb independently ran MiXCR on the PCR reads; one entry per CDR3 protein. The data hold 490,000 or so distinct CDR3 sequences, with about an eighth observed a single time. The sample here was PBMCs from the stem cell graft donor, taken from the stem cell graft. These receptors were obtained from a human donor who donated a stem cell graft to a child with combined immunodeficiency. Both conserved end residues are part of each CDR3. Fields, in order: J gene, V gene, CDR3 protein.

>TRBJ2-2|TRBV4-3
CASSRGTLTSTGELFF
>TRBJ2-6|TRBV9
CASSARGDYPSGANVLTF
>TRBJ2-3|TRBV11-2
CASSLGGRATTDTQYF
>TRBJ2-1|TRBV28
CARPRGISSYNEQFF
>TRBJ2-1|TRBV3-1
CASSQPISRGTSGYNEQFF
>TRBJ2-7|TRBV4-3
CASSQASSGSYEQYF
>TRBJ2-7|TRBV18
CASSPNDFREQYF
>TRBJ2-7|TRBV12-3/TRBV12-4
CASTRDSSYEQYF
>TRBJ2-5|TRBV6-2/TRBV6-3
CASTSGRETQYF
>TRBJ2-5|TRBV7-2
CASSLGWTQLGETQYF
>TRBJ2-3|TRBV7-9
CASSRPQGNEKDTQYF
>TRBJ2-1|TRBV29-1
CSAKDRENEQFF
>TRBJ1-1|TRBV6-2/TRBV6-3
CASSWGKFGRSDF
>TRBJ2-3|TRBV20-1
CSASRFGAGKTYTDTQYF
>TRBJ1-4|TRBV4-3
CASSQGAGTGNEKLFF
>TRBJ1-2|TRBV4-3
CASSQEGEGAYGYTF
>TRBJ1-5|TRBV4-2
CASSQVLAGNQPQHF
>TRBJ2-3|TRBV18
CASSLTSASTDTQYF
>TRBJ2-1|TRBV7-6
CASSLEGGYFWDEQFF
>TRBJ1-5|TRBV7-9
CASSLHRDISNQPQHF
>TRBJ1-1|TRBV14
CASSQMGQMNTEAFF
>TRBJ2-1|TRBV12-3/TRBV12-4
CASSFLRGNEQFF
>TRBJ2-7|TRBV7-9
CASRPPLQKEFEQYF
>TRBJ2-7|TRBV5-1
CASSLIGVQGAYEQYF
>TRBJ2-7|TRBV6-2/TRBV6-3
CASSYNLPSYEQYF
>TRBJ2-1|TRBV7-2
CASSSGGPFHNEQFF
>TRBJ2-6|TRBV30
CAWSVDGDGDSGANVLTF
>TRBJ2-7|TRBV7-2
CASSLETGRTYEQYF
>TRBJ1-4|TRBV7-2
CASSLHPTGANEKLFF
>TRBJ2-5|TRBV20-1
CSARGPGGQETQYF
>TRBJ2-5|TRBV29-1
CSTPGQGSQETQYF
>TRBJ1-1|TRBV6-2/TRBV6-3
CASREAGHIPEAFF
>TRBJ2-3|TRBV10-2
CASSDPSGGPGNTQYF
>TRBJ2-1|TRBV9
CTSSPHEGGRNNEQFF
>TRBJ1-3|TRBV7-9
CASTEYSGNTIYF
>TRBJ2-1|TRBV10-3
CAIIGEGDYNEQFF
>TRBJ1-5|TRBV7-9
CASTWGNRNQPQHF
>TRBJ2-7|TRBV12-3/TRBV12-4
CASSQGGRRYEQYF
>TRBJ1-2|TRBV30
CACRGLWYGYTF
>TRBJ1-2|TRBV5-1
CASSLSLGDHYGYTF
>TRBJ2-3|TRBV12-3/TRBV12-4
CASCPGTGKMDTQYF
>TRBJ2-3|TRBV7-8
CASSHTSGVGDTQYF